This entry concerns a single TCR beta chain. Sequencing used immunoSEQ multiplex PCR; TCRdb keeps in-frame clones, though not all of them. Counted here are approximately 25,000 clones, about 90% occurring once; the ten biggest clones make up more than 1.5%. CDR3 size: 15 residues. Germline V gene lookup returns CDR1 SGHRS and CDR2 YFSETQ. Trimming removed 4 bases from V and 0 bases from J, with 13 bases in between. The sample is drawn from a study of blood T cell repertoires in COVID-19. The chain combines TRBV5-1 with TRBJ1-2, with D uncertain. The clonotype comes from a woman in her sixties with active COVID-19. The sample consisted of peripheral blood. The CDR3 protein is CASSREVPTNYGYTF. DNA of the CDR3: TGCGCCAGCAGCCGGGAGGTGCCAACTAACTATGGCTACACCTTC.